Presented here are 28 T cell receptor beta chains from one specimen sequenced in a study of blood T cell repertoires in COVID-19. Sequencing used immunoSEQ multiplex PCR; TCRdb keeps in-frame clones, though not all of them. This table has under 200,000 clones, about nine tenths appearing once. The sample consisted of peripheral blood. The source is a man aged 45 to 65 with acute or convalescent COVID-19.

CDR3: CASSLQTNQPQHF. DNA for the CDR3: TGTGCCAGCAGCCTACAGACAAATCAGCCCCAGCATTTT. The chain employs TRBV4-2 and TRBJ1-5, with D hard to call. CDR1 and CDR2 from the germline V gene are LGHNA and YNFKEQ. Trimming took off 4 bases at V and 4 bases at J, with 8 bases between the two ends. This CDR3 spans 13 amino acids.

The chain joins TRBV10-2 to TRBJ1-2, with 8 positions matching TRBD1. The CDR3 is made up of 13 amino acids. In germline, CDR1 is WSHSY, CDR2 SAAADI. Unmatched junction bases numbered 4, after V lost 6 bases and J lost 4 bases. The CDR3 bases are TGCGCCAGCAGCTTACAGGGGGGCTATGGCTACACCTTC. It is translated as CASSLQGGYGYTF.

The chain couples TRBV30 to TRBJ2-1; TRBD1 matches at 8 bases. Germline CDR1 is GTSNPN and CDR2 is SVGIG (reference sequence). Losses at the gene ends were 0 bases for V and 10 bases for J; bases not matched to a gene: 2. CDR3 length equals 12 residues. The CDR3 reads CAWSVGTGEQFF. DNA for the CDR3: TGTGCCTGGAGTGTGGGGACAGGAGAGCAGTTCTTC.

This sequence joins TRBV5-6 and TRBJ2-7; 8 nucleotides align to TRBD1. CDR3 length equals 15 residues. V shed 2 bases and J 3 bases; nucleotides not matched to a gene: 7. Germline V gives CDR1 SGHDT, CDR2 YYEEEE. Here the CDR3 DNA reads TGTGCCAGCAGCTTAGGACAGGGTCAGGGCTACGAGCAGTACTTC. This translates into CASSLGQGQGYEQYF.

V and J are TRBV27 and TRBJ1-1; D call uncertain. CDR1 and CDR2 (germline): MNHEY, SMNVEV (reference sequence). This CDR3 has 14 residues. The germline V and J ends were trimmed by 1 base and 7 bases, with 13 bases remaining between them. The CDR3 DNA reads as TGTGCCAGCAGTTTATTCTACGGTGCTGGTGAAGCTTTCTTT. It codes for CASSLFYGAGEAFF.

The J gene is TRBJ2-4, the V gene TRBV5-6; TRBD1 agrees at 8 bases. The CDR3 runs to 15 residues. V was pared by 4 bases and J by 0 bases, with 3 bases of the junction left unmatched. CDR1 is SGHDT, CDR2 YYEEEE, per germline. CDR3 sequence reads: CASSATGAAKNIQYF. The CDR3 nucleotides read TGTGCCAGCAGCGCGACAGGGGCAGCCAAAAACATTCAGTACTTC.

The chain carries TRBV5-1 and TRBJ2-5, with a weak D call TRBD2 (8 bases). CDR3 length: 18 residues. CDR1 and CDR2 (germline): SGHRS, YFSETQ. V was trimmed by 0 bases and J by 3 bases, leaving 21 bases between them. The CDR3: CASSLGGQAGGGKETQYF. In DNA, the CDR3 is TGCGCCAGCAGCTTGGGTGGACAGGCGGGAGGTGGTAAAGAGACCCAGTACTTC.

The V and J genes are TRBV19 and TRBJ2-1; weak D call: TRBD1 (5 bases). V lost 6 bases and J lost 7, with 10 bases in between. CDR3 length: 12 residues. Germline lookup yields CDR1 LNHDA and CDR2 SQIVND (reference sequence). The CDR3 region is CASRGPDNEQFF. The CDR3 nucleotides read TGTGCCAGTAGGGGGCCCGATAATGAGCAGTTCTTC.

This clone has a handful of counts. V is TRBV6-4 and J is TRBJ2-7, with TRBD1 matching 10 bases. This CDR3 has 17 residues. Germline CDR1 and CDR2: MRHNA and SNTAGT. J gave up 0 bases and V 1 base, and 6 bases lay outside the gene matches. CDR3 in amino acids: CASSDYQDRGSSYEQYV. The CDR3 DNA is TGTGCCAGCAGTGACTATCAGGACAGGGGGAGCTCCTACGAGCAGTACGTC.

The chain couples TRBV27 to TRBJ1-2; 7 positions agree with TRBD1. Looked up from germline, CDR1 is MNHEY and CDR2 is SMNVEV (reference sequence). V was clipped by 4 bases and J by 4 bases; unmatched bases: 9. CDR3 length: 15 amino acids. The CDR3 DNA reads as TGTGCCAGCAGTTCTCAGGGGGTTGGACTCTATGGCTACACCTTC. It is translated as CASSSQGVGLYGYTF.

The V gene is TRBV7-2, the J gene TRBJ1-3, with D perhaps TRBD1 (5 bases). Germline CDR1 SGHTA, CDR2 FQGNSA. This CDR3 has 17 residues. V was trimmed by 1 base and J by 7 bases, leaving 20 bases between them. In DNA, the CDR3 is TGTGCCAGCAGCTTAGGGGGCAGCCCCCCGTCGGGCAACACCATATATTTT. Protein product: CASSLGGSPPSGNTIYF.

This chain connects TRBV7-2 to TRBJ2-1; a possible D gene is TRBD1 (6 bases). V shed 3 bases and J shed 8 bases, with 11 bases lying between them. Germline V gives CDR1 SGHTA, CDR2 FQGNSA. CDR3 size: 13 residues. CDR3 protein: CASSFSGGYEQFF. The CDR3 DNA reads as TGTGCCAGCAGCTTTTCTGGGGGCTATGAGCAGTTCTTC.

This chain uses TRBV9 with TRBJ2-3, with 9 bases matching TRBD2. The CDR3 length is 16 residues. CDR1 and CDR2 from the germline V gene are SGDLS and YYNGEE. With V trimmed by 0 bases and J by 4 bases, 6 bases remained unmatched. The CDR3 sequence is CASSVAAGGRSDTQYF. DNA of the CDR3: TGTGCCAGCAGCGTAGCTGCGGGGGGGAGATCAGATACGCAGTATTTT. The full variable domain, with the rest looked up from reference TRBV9 and TRBJ2-3, is DSGVTQTPKHLITATGQRVTLRCSPRSGDLSVYWYQQSLDQGLQFLIQYYNGEERAKGNILERFSAQQFPDLHSELNLSSLELGDSALYFCASSVAAGGRSDTQYFGPGTRLTVL.

This clone was seen a few times. This sequence joins TRBV28 and TRBJ1-2; D is unclear. The CDR3 contains 12 residues. The germline V and J ends were trimmed by 3 bases and 5 bases, with 7 bases remaining between them. Germline values: CDR1 MDHEN, CDR2 SYDVKM. CDR3 amino acids: CASSFGQYGYTF. In DNA, the CDR3 is TGTGCCAGCAGTTTTGGGCAGTATGGCTACACCTTC.

The V and J genes are TRBV16 and TRBJ2-2; no reliable D call. The V and J ends lost 0 bases and 1 base respectively, with 3 bases between them. This CDR3 is built from 14 residues. Germline V lookup: CDR1 KGHSY, CDR2 FQNENV. In DNA, the CDR3 is TGTGCCAGCAGCCAATCGAGGAACACCGGGGAGCTGTTTTTT. Residues: CASSQSRNTGELFF.

The DNA for the CDR3 is TGTGCCAGCAGGTACAGGGGGCCTTCTAGCACAGATACGCAGTATTTT. Translation: CASRYRGPSSTDTQYF. The V gene is TRBV6-5, the J gene TRBJ2-3, with 9 bases lining up with TRBD1. J was trimmed by 0 bases and V by 6 bases; bases with no gene match: 7. Looked up from germline, CDR1 is MNHEY and CDR2 is SVGAGI. The CDR3 runs to 16 residues.

The chain joins TRBV10-1 to TRBJ2-3; tentative D call: TRBD2 (5 bases). CDR3 size: 14 residues. Germline V gene lookup returns CDR1 WNHNN and CDR2 SYGVQD (reference sequence). V was trimmed by 4 bases and J by 5 bases, leaving 13 bases between them. The DNA of the CDR3 is TGCGCCAGCAGTGGGACTCCGAGTGGAGATACGCAGTATTTT. It specifies CASSGTPSGDTQYF.

The chain uses TRBV18 and TRBJ1-3; 11 bases agree with TRBD1. Germline V gives CDR1 KGHSH, CDR2 LQKENI. The ends lost 0 bases at V and 8 bases at J; junction bases unmatched: 6. The length of the CDR3 is 16 residues. The CDR3 reads CASSPPPGQGGDTIYF. The CDR3 DNA reads TGTGCCAGCTCACCACCTCCGGGACAGGGGGGTGACACCATATATTTT.

The rearrangement uses TRBV7-2 and TRBJ1-3, with D possibly being TRBD1 (5 bases). This CDR3 has 17 amino acids. V was trimmed by 2 bases and J by 0 bases, leaving 14 bases between them. The germline gives CDR1 SGHTA, CDR2 FQGNSA. CDR3 nucleotides: TGTGCCAGCAGCTTATACGCGGGACGTAGCTCTGGAAACACCATATATTTT. Translating gives CASSLYAGRSSGNTIYF.

The chain joins TRBV18 to TRBJ2-2; 9 nucleotides align to TRBD2. The CDR3 runs 15 residues. The J segment lost 5 bases and the V segment lost 6 bases, leaving 7 bases of the junction unmatched. Per germline, CDR1 KGHSH and CDR2 LQKENI. The CDR3 reads CASSPGLAMTGELFF. The CDR3 DNA follows: TGTGCCAGCTCGCCGGGACTAGCTATGACCGGGGAGCTGTTTTTT.

This CDR3 is CAGSTGIDQPQHF. CDR3 in DNA: TGTGCCGGATCCACAGGTATCGATCAGCCCCAGCATTTT. The chain employs TRBV28 and TRBJ1-5; D may be TRBD1 (5 bases). CDR1 and CDR2 from the germline V gene are MDHEN and SYDVKM. This CDR3 is 13 amino acids long. With 11 bases removed from V and 5 bases from J, the gap between germline ends came to 16 bases.

This rearrangement joins TRBV2 to TRBJ2-2, with 8 bases identical to TRBD1. The J segment lost 4 bases and the V segment lost 7 bases, leaving 2 bases of the junction unmatched. The CDR3 is 13 residues long. Per the germline V gene, CDR1 is SNHLY and CDR2 is FYNNEI. The CDR3 here is CASTGTGTGELFF. In DNA, the CDR3 is TGTGCCAGCACCGGGACAGGCACCGGGGAGCTGTTTTTT.

This clone appeared a few times. The gene calls are TRBV28 and TRBJ1-2, with 8 bases aligning to TRBD1. The CDR3 totals 16 residues. The ends lost 7 bases at V and 4 bases at J; junction bases unmatched: 14. Germline CDR1 reads MDHEN; CDR2 reads SYDVKM. CDR3 DNA: TGTGCCAGCACCCCGCCCGGACAGGGATGGGGCTATGGCTACACCTTC. Translation: CASTPPGQGWGYGYTF.

This clone occurred once. The chain joins TRBV6-2 or TRBV6-3 to TRBJ2-7; 9 bases map to TRBD2. Germline CDR1 and CDR2: MNHEY and SVGEGT. This CDR3 is built from 17 residues. V was pared by 2 bases and J by 4 bases, with 12 bases of the junction left unmatched. The CDR3 is CASSYGAKRGANYEQYV. CDR3 DNA: TGTGCCAGCAGTTACGGAGCAAAGCGGGGGGCGAATTACGAGCAGTACGTC.

The chain has TRBV9 and TRBJ2-3; 10 bases line up with TRBD2. Germline CDR1 and CDR2: SGDLS and YYNGEE. Trimming removed 3 bases from V and 5 bases from J; junction bases left unmatched: 6. The CDR3 runs 15 residues. The CDR3 sequence is CASSGQRGGLDTQYF. The CDR3 DNA reads TGTGCCAGCAGCGGGCAGCGGGGGGGTCTAGATACGCAGTATTTT.

The chain links TRBV7-2 to TRBJ1-6; 7 nucleotides align to TRBD1. The CDR3 consists of 15 residues. The germline V gene encodes CDR1 SGHTA and CDR2 FQGNSA. V trimming: 2 bases; J trimming: 7 bases; junction bases outside the gene matches: 5. CDR3 sequence: CASSLSGTENSPLHF. In nucleotides, the CDR3 is TGTGCCAGCAGCTTATCCGGGACAGAGAATTCACCCCTCCACTTT.

The rearrangement uses TRBV4-2 and TRBJ2-3, with TRBD2 matching over 13 bases. The CDR3 consists of 18 residues. CDR1 and CDR2 (germline): LGHNA, YNFKEQ. The junction had 7 bases not matched to a gene; V was cut back by 4 bases and J by 0 bases. The CDR3 DNA reads TGTGCCAGCAGCCCAGGGACTAGCGGGGCCATTAGCACAGATACGCAGTATTTT. As protein: CASSPGTSGAISTDTQYF.

This chain connects TRBV11-2 to TRBJ2-7; no reliable D call. The germline V gene has CDR1 SGHAT and CDR2 FQNNGV. Deletions cut 5 bases from V and 3 bases from J, with 17 bases between. The CDR3 covers 15 residues. CDR3 residues: CASSRPEARYYEQYF. CDR3 bases: TGTGCCAGCAGCCGGCCCGAGGCCAGATACTACGAGCAGTACTTC. Full variable domain (remainder filled in from reference TRBV11-2 and TRBJ2-7): EAGVAQSPRYKIIEKRQSVAFWCNPISGHATLYWYQQILGQGPKLLIQFQNNGVVDDSQLPKDRFSAERLKGVDSTLKIQPAKLEDSAVYLCASSRPEARYYEQYFGPGTRLTVT.